Sequencing of this T cell receptor beta chain was carried out in a study of blood T cell repertoires in COVID-19. Study-level information: Sources were T cells, B-cell-depleted T cells, or PBMCs; the material itself was cDNA or gDNA.

V lost 1 base to trimming and J lost 2 bases, with 9 bases between them. This CDR3 contains 15 residues. Germline loops: CDR1 MGHRA, CDR2 YSYEKL. Study processing details: Using reference gene primer amplification, nucleated cell counts were estimated. TCRdb's table, derived via immunoSEQ multiplex PCR, lists solely in-frame clones and lacks some. D and trimming were read from the DNA, whereas the V and J calls and clone size are those reported in that table. The table records 200,000 to 250,000 clones, 70% to 85% of them present only once. The specimen was peripheral blood. This TCR was recovered from a woman older than 75 with active or convalescent COVID-19. The chain combines TRBV4-1 with TRBJ1-5; weak D call: TRBD1 (6 bases). In DNA form, the CDR3 reads TGCGCCAGCAGCCAAGCTCCAGGGGGCAATCAGCCCCAGCATTTT. Residues: CASSQAPGGNQPQHF.